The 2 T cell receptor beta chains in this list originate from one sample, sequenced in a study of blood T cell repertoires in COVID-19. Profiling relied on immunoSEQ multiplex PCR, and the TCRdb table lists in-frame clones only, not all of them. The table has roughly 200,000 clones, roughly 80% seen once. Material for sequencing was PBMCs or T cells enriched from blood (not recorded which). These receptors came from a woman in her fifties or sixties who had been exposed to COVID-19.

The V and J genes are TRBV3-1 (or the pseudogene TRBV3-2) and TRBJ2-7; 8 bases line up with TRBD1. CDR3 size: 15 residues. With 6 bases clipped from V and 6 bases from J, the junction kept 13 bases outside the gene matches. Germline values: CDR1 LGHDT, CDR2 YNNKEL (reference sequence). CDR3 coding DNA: TGTGCCAGCAGTCAAACGGACAGGGTTACTGGCGAGCAGTACTTC. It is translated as CASSQTDRVTGEQYF.

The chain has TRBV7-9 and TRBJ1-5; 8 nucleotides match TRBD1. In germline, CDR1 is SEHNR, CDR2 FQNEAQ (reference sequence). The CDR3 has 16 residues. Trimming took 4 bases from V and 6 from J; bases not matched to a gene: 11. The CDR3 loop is CASSSLEGQGIQPQHF. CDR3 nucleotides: TGTGCCAGCAGCTCCCTGGAAGGACAGGGTATTCAGCCCCAGCATTTT. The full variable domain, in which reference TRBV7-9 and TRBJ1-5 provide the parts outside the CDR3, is DTGVSQNPRHKITKRGQNVTFRCDPISEHNRLYWYRQTLGQGPEFLTYFQNEAQLEKSRLLSDRFSAERPKGSFSTLEIQRTEQGDSAMYLCASSSLEGQGIQPQHFGDGTRLSIL.